Below are 18 T cell receptor beta chains sequenced from a single sample in a study of control samples from healthy donors and cancer patients. Profiling relied on immunoSEQ multiplex PCR, and the TCRdb table lists in-frame clones only, not all of them. The sample lists 100,000 to 150,000 clones, roughly 89% seen once, with 5.5% in the top ten. The specimen was blood. The source of these receptors is a man younger than 35 in good health.

V is TRBV2 and J is TRBJ2-1; D not certain. The V gene lost 8 bases and the J gene lost 4 bases, with 9 bases spanning the gap. Germline assignment: CDR1 SNHLY and CDR2 FYNNEI. The CDR3 runs to 12 residues. The CDR3: CASLRVYNEQFF. In nucleotides, the CDR3 is TGTGCCAGCCTCCGGGTTTACAATGAGCAGTTCTTC.

The V gene is TRBV5-5, the J gene TRBJ2-1, with TRBD1 identical over 8 bases. J gave up 8 bases and V 4 bases, and 14 bases lay outside the gene matches. This CDR3 contains 16 residues. Germline CDR1 is SGHKS and CDR2 is YYEKEE (reference sequence). The chain's CDR3 is CASSLMAGGDGDEQFF. The CDR3 bases are TGTGCCAGCAGCCTGATGGCAGGGGGCGATGGAGATGAGCAGTTCTTC.

The chain couples TRBV13 to TRBJ2-2, with TRBD1 matching 8 bases. Germline V CDR1 and CDR2: PRHDT, FYEKMQ (reference sequence). Losses at the gene ends were 8 bases for V and 4 bases for J; bases not matched to a gene: 9. This CDR3 contains 15 residues. The CDR3 DNA reads TGTGCCAGCCTTGACAGGGGTACCTTCACCGGGGAGCTGTTTTTT. This codes for CASLDRGTFTGELFF.

The chain has TRBV5-1 and TRBJ1-2; tentative D call: TRBD1 (6 bases). The CDR3 runs 14 residues. Germline CDR1 reads SGHRS; CDR2 reads YFSETQ. Trimming took off 0 bases at V and 8 bases at J, with 14 bases between the two ends. Here the CDR3 reads CASSLGNIGTGYTF. For the CDR3, the DNA is TGCGCCAGCAGCTTGGGAAATATAGGGACAGGCTACACCTTC.

A single count supports this clone. The J gene is TRBJ1-1, the V gene TRBV25-1; D is uncertain. V gave up 3 bases and J gave up 11 bases, with 13 bases separating them. CDR1 is MGHDK and CDR2 is SYGVNS in the germline V gene. This CDR3 contains 12 residues. The DNA of the CDR3 is TGTGCCAGCAGTGATCCGACCCCCGCGGCTTTCTTT. Protein sequence: CASSDPTPAAFF.

The chain carries TRBV5-1 and TRBJ1-6, with 7 bases fitting TRBD1. Looked up from germline, CDR1 is SGHRS and CDR2 is YFSETQ. The J segment lost 0 bases and the V segment lost 7 bases, leaving 10 bases of the junction unmatched. The CDR3 covers 17 residues. The CDR3, as DNA: TGCGCCAGCTCCAGGACAGGTTCGACCTCCTATAATTCACCCCTCCACTTT. This encodes CASSRTGSTSYNSPLHF.

V usage is TRBV10-2 and J usage is TRBJ2-5; 7 positions match TRBD2. Per germline, CDR1 WSHSY and CDR2 SAAADI. This CDR3 has 17 amino acids. J was trimmed by 0 bases and V by 3 bases; bases with no gene match: 10. CDR3 nucleotide sequence: TGCGCCAGCAGTGACCTTAGGGCTAGCGGTTACCAAGAGACCCAGTACTTC. It encodes CASSDLRASGYQETQYF.

This chain connects TRBV30 to TRBJ2-7; the D call may be TRBD1 or TRBD2 (5 bases each). CDR3 size: 14 residues. Trimming shortened V by 2 bases and J by 7 bases, and 18 bases separated the two germline ends. Germline values: CDR1 GTSNPN, CDR2 SVGIG (reference sequence). The CDR3 sequence is CAWSPGTLVREQYF. As DNA, the CDR3 is TGTGCCTGGAGTCCCGGGACCCTAGTGAGGGAGCAGTACTTC.

The rearrangement joins TRBV18 to TRBJ1-1; D possibly corresponds to TRBD1 (5 bases). The germline gives CDR1 KGHSH, CDR2 LQKENI. The CDR3 sequence is 21 residues long. Trimming left V 1 base short and J 0 bases short, with 27 bases between. The DNA for the CDR3 is TGTGCCAGCTCACCACAGGGGATGCGAAGAGTAGGTCGCGAAATGAACACTGAAGCTTTCTTT. Translated: CASSPQGMRRVGREMNTEAFF.

The rearrangement uses TRBV5-1 and TRBJ1-2; possibly TRBD1 for D (5 bases). Germline CDR1 and CDR2: SGHRS and YFSETQ. V lost 0 bases and J 8 bases, leaving 14 bases between the germline ends. CDR3 length equals 14 residues. The CDR3 loop is CASSLVAQGGGYTF. The CDR3 region has the DNA TGCGCCAGCAGCTTGGTCGCCCAGGGAGGGGGCTACACCTTC.

This clone was observed once. This chain joins TRBV12-3 or TRBV12-4 and TRBJ1-5, with no clear D. This CDR3 has 13 residues. The V and J ends lost 5 bases and 1 base respectively, with 6 bases between them. The CDR3 here is CASSPMSNQPQHF. The CDR3 coding sequence is TGTGCCAGCAGTCCTATGAGCAATCAGCCCCAGCATTTT.

The chain combines TRBV7-7 with TRBJ2-7; possible D gene TRBD1, 5 bases. Germline CDR1 SSHAT, CDR2 FNYEAQ (reference sequence). The CDR3 has 13 residues. V shed 4 bases and J shed 2 bases, with 9 bases lying between them. The CDR3 region has the DNA TGTGCCAGCAGCTCAGGGTGGGCCTACGAGCAGTACTTC. Its translation: CASSSGWAYEQYF.

This rearrangement joins TRBV2 to TRBJ2-6, with D possibly matching TRBD2 (6 bases). Trimming took 8 bases from V and 0 from J, leaving 8 bases between them. Germline V lookup: CDR1 SNHLY, CDR2 FYNNEI. CDR3 length: 14 amino acids. The CDR3: CASGGASGANVLTF. In DNA form, the CDR3 reads TGTGCCAGCGGAGGGGCCTCTGGGGCCAACGTCCTGACTTTC. The entire variable domain, with the rest obtained from reference TRBV2 and TRBJ2-6, is as follows: EPEVTQTPSHQVTQMGQEVILRCVPISNHLYFYWYRQILGQKVEFLVSFYNNEISEKSEIFDDQFSVERPDGSNFTLKIRSTKLEDSAMYFCASGGASGANVLTFGAGSRLTVL.

This clone showed up just a few times. The chain employs TRBV5-4 and TRBJ1-5; a weak D match, TRBD1 (5 bases). There are 12 residues in the CDR3. V dropped 2 bases and J dropped 6 bases, with 6 bases sitting between them. CDR1 SGHNT and CDR2 YYREEE come from the germline V gene (reference sequence). CDR3 amino acids: CASSFGGQPQHF. CDR3 nucleotides: TGTGCCAGCAGCTTTGGGGGTCAGCCCCAGCATTTT.

The chain employs TRBV6-5 and TRBJ2-5; D might be TRBD2 (6 bases). V was cut by 7 bases and J by 4 bases, with 19 bases left in between. Germline loops: CDR1 MNHEY, CDR2 SVGAGI. This CDR3 comprises 15 residues. CDR3 DNA: TGTGCCAGCACCTCCACCGGGGGATCTGGAGAGACCCAGTACTTC. Translating it yields CASTSTGGSGETQYF.

The rearrangement links TRBV12-5 to TRBJ2-7; maybe TRBD1 (7 bases). Germline V gene data show CDR1 as LGHNT and CDR2 as FRNRAP. The CDR3 loop spans 17 amino acids. Trimming removed 2 bases from V and 0 bases from J, with 17 bases in between. The DNA for the CDR3 is TGTGCTAGTGGTTTGCGCCCCGGACAGGAGGGCTCCTACGAGCAGTACTTC. Translation gives CASGLRPGQEGSYEQYF.

This sequence joins TRBV4-1 and TRBJ1-2; D remains ambiguous. Germline loops: CDR1 MGHRA, CDR2 YSYEKL. V was cut by 0 bases and J by 8 bases, with 10 bases left in between. CDR3 length: 13 residues. In DNA, the CDR3 is TGCGCCAGCAGCCAAGAAGGTTTTTCGGGCTACACCTTC. It specifies CASSQEGFSGYTF.

The chain links TRBV11-3 to TRBJ2-3; tentatively, D is TRBD1 (7 bases). Germline assignment: CDR1 SGHNT and CDR2 YENEEA. This CDR3 has 12 residues. V was cut by 5 bases and J by 8 bases, with 11 bases left in between. CDR3 residues: CASSPQGGTQYF. CDR3 sequence (DNA): TGTGCCAGCAGCCCCCAGGGGGGTACGCAGTATTTT.